This T cell receptor beta chain was captured by sequencing in a study of blood T cell repertoires in COVID-19. Across the whole study: Whether acute or convalescent, the COVID-19 samples came from the United States, Italy and Spain.

Germline CDR1 is SNHLY and CDR2 is FYNNEI. The CDR3 runs to 14 residues. Trimming pared 6 bases from V and 3 bases from J, leaving 12 bases between. TCRdb's table, derived via immunoSEQ multiplex PCR, lists solely in-frame clones and lacks some. This sample yields 300,000 to 350,000 clones, of which around nine tenths are seen a single time; 1% belongs to the top ten. This rearrangement joins TRBV2 to TRBJ1-3; D is perhaps TRBD1 (6 bases). The clonotype originates from a woman in her twenties or thirties who had been exposed to COVID-19. Sequenced material: PBMCs or T cells enriched from blood (not recorded which). This CDR3 is CASRAETGGNTIYF. CDR3 bases: TGTGCCAGCAGAGCCGAGACAGGTGGAAACACCATATATTTT.